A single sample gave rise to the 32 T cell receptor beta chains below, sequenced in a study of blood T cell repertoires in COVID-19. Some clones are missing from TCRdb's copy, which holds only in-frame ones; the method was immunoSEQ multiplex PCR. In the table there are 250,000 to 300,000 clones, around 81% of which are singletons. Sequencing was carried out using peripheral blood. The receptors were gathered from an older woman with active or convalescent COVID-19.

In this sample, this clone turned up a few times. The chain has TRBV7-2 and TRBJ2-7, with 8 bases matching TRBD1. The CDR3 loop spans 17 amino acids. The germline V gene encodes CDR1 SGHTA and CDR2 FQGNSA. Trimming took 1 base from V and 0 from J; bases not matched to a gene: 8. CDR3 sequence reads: CASSLGGTGLSSYEQYF. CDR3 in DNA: TGTGCCAGCAGCTTAGGGGGGACAGGATTAAGCTCCTACGAGCAGTACTTC. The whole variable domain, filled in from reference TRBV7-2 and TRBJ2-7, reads GAGVSQSPSNKVTEKGKDVELRCDPISGHTALYWYRQSLGQGLEFLIYFQGNSAPDKSGLPSDRFSAERTGGSVSTLTIQRTQQEDSAVYLCASSLGGTGLSSYEQYFGPGTRLTVT.

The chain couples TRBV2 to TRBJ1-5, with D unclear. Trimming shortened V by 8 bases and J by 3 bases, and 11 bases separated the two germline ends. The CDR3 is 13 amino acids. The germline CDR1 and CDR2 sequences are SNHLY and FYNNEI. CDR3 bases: TGTGCCAGCGATGGCGGCAACAATCAGCCCCAGCATTTT. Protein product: CASDGGNNQPQHF.

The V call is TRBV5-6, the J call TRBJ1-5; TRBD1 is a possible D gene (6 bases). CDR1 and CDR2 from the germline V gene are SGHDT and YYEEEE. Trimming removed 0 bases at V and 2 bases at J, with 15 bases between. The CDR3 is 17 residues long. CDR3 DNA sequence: TGTGCCAGCAGCTTGGGGACACAGGGATGGCGCAATCAGCCCCAGCATTTT. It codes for CASSLGTQGWRNQPQHF.

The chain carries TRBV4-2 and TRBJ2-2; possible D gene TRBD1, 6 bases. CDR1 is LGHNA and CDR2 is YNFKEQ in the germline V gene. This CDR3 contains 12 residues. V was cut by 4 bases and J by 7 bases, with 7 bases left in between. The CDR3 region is CASSPGVGELFF. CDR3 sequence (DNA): TGTGCCAGCAGCCCAGGGGTCGGGGAGCTGTTTTTT.

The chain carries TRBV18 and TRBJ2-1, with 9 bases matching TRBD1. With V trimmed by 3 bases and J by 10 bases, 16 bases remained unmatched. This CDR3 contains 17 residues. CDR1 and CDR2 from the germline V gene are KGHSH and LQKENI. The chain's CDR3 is CASSPGQGIPLMGEQFF. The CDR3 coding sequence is TGTGCCAGCTCACCGGGACAGGGCATACCTTTGATGGGGGAGCAGTTCTTC.

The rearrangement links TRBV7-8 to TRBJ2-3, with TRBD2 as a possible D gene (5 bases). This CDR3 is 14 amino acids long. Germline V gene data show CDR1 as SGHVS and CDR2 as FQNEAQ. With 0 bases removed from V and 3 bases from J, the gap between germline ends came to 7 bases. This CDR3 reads CASSLAGSTDTQYF. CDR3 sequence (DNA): TGTGCCAGCAGCTTAGCGGGGAGTACAGATACGCAGTATTTT.

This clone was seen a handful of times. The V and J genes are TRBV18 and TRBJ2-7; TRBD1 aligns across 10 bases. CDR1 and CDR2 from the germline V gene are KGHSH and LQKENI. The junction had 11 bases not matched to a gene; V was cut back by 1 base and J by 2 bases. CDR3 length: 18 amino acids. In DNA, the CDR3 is TGTGCCAGCTCACCACGGGGGGTTACAGGGACAGGGGCCTACGAGCAGTACTTC. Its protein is CASSPRGVTGTGAYEQYF.

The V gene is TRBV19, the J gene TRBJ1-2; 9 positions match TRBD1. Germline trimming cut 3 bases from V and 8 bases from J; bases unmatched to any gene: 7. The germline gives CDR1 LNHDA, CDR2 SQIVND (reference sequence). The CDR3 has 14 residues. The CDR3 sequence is CASSMTGQGRGYTF. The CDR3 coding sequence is TGTGCCAGTAGTATGACGGGACAGGGACGCGGCTACACCTTC.

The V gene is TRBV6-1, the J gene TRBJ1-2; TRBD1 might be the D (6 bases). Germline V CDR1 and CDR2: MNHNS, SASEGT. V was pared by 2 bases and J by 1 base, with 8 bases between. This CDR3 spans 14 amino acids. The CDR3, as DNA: TGTGCCAGCAGTGAAACAGGGTATAACTATGGCTACACCTTC. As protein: CASSETGYNYGYTF.

CDR3: CAWSQSRGQADTF. The CDR3 region has the DNA TGTGCCTGGAGTCAATCCCGGGGACAGGCGGACACCTTC. V and J are TRBV30 and TRBJ1-2; 8 bases align to TRBD1. The length of the CDR3 is 13 residues. V lost 2 bases to trimming and J lost 12 bases; unmatched junction nucleotides: 11. Germline V gene data show CDR1 as GTSNPN and CDR2 as SVGIG (reference sequence).

For the CDR3, the DNA is TGCGCCAGCAGCTTGGATCGACGGCCCCAAGACACTTCCGATGAGCAGTTCTTC. The encoded protein is CASSLDRRPQDTSDEQFF. This chain joins TRBV5-1 and TRBJ2-1; D gene ambiguous. Germline V gene data show CDR1 as SGHRS and CDR2 as YFSETQ. The CDR3 is 18 residues long. Between the trimmed V and J ends, which lost 0 bases and 8 bases, there was a span of 24 bases.

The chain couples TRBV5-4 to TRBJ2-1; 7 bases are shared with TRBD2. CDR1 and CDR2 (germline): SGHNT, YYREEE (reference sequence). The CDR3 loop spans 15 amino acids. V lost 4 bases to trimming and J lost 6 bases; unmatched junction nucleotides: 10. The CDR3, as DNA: TGTGCCAGCAGCCCGTTCAGCGGACTAGGCAATGAGCAGTTCTTC. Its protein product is CASSPFSGLGNEQFF.

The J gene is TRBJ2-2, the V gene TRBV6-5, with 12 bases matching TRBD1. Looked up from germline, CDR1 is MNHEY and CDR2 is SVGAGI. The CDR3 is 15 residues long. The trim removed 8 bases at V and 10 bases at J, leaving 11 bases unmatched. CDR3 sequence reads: CASSRDRGPGSELFF. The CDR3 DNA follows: TGTGCCAGCTCCCGGGACAGGGGGCCTGGGTCGGAGCTGTTTTTT.

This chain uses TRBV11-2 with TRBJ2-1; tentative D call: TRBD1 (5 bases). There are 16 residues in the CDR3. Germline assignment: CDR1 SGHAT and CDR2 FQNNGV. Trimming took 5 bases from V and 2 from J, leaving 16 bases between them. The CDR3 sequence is CASSRETVLPYNEQFF. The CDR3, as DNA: TGTGCCAGCAGCAGAGAGACAGTGCTTCCCTACAATGAGCAGTTCTTC.

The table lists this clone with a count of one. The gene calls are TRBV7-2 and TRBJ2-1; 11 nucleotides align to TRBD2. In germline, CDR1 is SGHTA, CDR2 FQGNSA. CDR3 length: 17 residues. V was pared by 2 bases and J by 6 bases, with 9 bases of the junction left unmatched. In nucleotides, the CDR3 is TGTGCCAGCAGCTTATCGCTAGCGGGGGGTGGGTCCAATGAGCAGTTCTTC. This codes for CASSLSLAGGGSNEQFF.

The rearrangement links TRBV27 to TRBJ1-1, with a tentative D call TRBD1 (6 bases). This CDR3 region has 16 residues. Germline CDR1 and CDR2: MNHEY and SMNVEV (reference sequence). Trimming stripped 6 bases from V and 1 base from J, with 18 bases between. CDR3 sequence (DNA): TGTGCCAGCAGCTACAGGGTAGAGAGTAGGAACACTGAAGCTTTCTTT. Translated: CASSYRVESRNTEAFF.

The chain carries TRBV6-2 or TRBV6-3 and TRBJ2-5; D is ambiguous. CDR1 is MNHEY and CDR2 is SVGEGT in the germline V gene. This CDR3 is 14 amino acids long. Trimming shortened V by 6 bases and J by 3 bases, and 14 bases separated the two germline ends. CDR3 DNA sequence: TGTGCCAGCAGCCCGCAAGCTCTCGAAGAGACCCAGTACTTC. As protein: CASSPQALEETQYF.

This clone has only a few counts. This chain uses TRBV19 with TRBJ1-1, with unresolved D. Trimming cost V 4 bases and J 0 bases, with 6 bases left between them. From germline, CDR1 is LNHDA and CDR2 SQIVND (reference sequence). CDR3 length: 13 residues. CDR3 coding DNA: TGTGCCAGTAGTACTACGGTGAACACTGAAGCTTTCTTT. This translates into CASSTTVNTEAFF.

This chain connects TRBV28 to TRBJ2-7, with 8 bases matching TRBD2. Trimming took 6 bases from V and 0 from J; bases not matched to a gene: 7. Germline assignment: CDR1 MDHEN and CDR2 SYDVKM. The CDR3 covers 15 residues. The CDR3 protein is CASSPGGGSSYEQYF. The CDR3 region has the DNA TGTGCCAGCAGCCCGGGCGGGGGGAGCTCCTACGAGCAGTACTTC.

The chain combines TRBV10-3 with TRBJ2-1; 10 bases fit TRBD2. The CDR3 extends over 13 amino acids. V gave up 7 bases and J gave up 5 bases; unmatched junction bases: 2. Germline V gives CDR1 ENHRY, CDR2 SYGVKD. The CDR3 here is CAINSGGNNEQFF. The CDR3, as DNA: TGTGCCATCAATAGCGGGGGGAACAATGAGCAGTTCTTC.

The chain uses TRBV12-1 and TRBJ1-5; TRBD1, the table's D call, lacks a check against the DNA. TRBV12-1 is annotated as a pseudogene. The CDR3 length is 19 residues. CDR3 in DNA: TGTGCCAGCAGCTTTGATGGGTCCCGACAGGGGTCTCAACATCAGCCCCAGCATTTT. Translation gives CASSFDGSRQGSQHQPQHF.

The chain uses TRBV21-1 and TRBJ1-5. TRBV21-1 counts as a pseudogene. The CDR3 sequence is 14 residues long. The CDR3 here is CASSKQIGGQPQHF. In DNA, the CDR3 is TGTGCCAGCAGCAAGCAGATCGGAGGTCAGCCCCAGCATTTT.

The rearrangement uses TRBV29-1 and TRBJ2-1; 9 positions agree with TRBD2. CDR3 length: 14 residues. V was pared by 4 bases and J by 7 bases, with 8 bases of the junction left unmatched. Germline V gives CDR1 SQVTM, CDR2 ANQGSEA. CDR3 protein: CSVGLLAGYNEQFF. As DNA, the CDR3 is TGCAGCGTTGGACTCCTAGCGGGGTATAATGAGCAGTTCTTC.

The CDR3 DNA is TGTGCCAGCAGCGCCGCCACCCCGGGACAGGGCGGAAAACTGTTTTTT. It specifies CASSAATPGQGGKLFF. The J gene is TRBJ1-4, the V gene TRBV7-2; 9 nucleotides align to TRBD1. This CDR3 is built from 16 residues. Germline lookup yields CDR1 SGHTA and CDR2 FQGNSA. V gave up 5 bases and J gave up 10 bases; unmatched junction bases: 14.

The CDR3 loop reads CASTILGQEAFF. In DNA, the CDR3 is TGTGCCAGCACCATACTCGGACAGGAAGCTTTCTTT. The rearrangement links TRBV13 to TRBJ1-1; D may be TRBD1 (6 bases). V lost 7 bases to trimming and J lost 8 bases, with 14 bases between them. Germline V gives CDR1 PRHDT, CDR2 FYEKMQ (reference sequence). The CDR3 runs 12 residues.

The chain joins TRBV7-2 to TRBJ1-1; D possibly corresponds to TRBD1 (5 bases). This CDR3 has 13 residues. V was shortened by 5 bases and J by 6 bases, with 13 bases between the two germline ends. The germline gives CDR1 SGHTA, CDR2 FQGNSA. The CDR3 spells CASSLRGVSEAFF. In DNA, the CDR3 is TGTGCCAGCAGCCTGCGGGGGGTTTCTGAAGCTTTCTTT.

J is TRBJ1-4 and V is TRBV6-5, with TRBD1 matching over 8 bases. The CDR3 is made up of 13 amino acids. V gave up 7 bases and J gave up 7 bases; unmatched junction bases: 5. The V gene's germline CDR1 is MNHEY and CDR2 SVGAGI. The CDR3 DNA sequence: TGTGCCAGCAACGGACAGGGTACTGAAAAACTGTTTTTT. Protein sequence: CASNGQGTEKLFF.

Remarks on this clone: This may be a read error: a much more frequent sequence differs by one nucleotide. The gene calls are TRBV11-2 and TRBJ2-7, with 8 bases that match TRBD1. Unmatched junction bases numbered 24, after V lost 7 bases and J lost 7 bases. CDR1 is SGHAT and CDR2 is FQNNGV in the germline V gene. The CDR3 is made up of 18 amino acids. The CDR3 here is CASTYTQLPSRQGLEQYF. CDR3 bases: TGTGCCAGCACCTATACCCAACTACCCTCTCGACAGGGGCTGGAGCAGTACTTC. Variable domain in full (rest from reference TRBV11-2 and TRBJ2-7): EAGVAQSPRYKIIEKRQSVAFWCNPISGHATLYWYQQILGQGPKLLIQFQNNGVVDDSQLPKDRFSAERLKGVDSTLKIQPAKLEDSAVYLCASTYTQLPSRQGLEQYFGPGTRLTVT.

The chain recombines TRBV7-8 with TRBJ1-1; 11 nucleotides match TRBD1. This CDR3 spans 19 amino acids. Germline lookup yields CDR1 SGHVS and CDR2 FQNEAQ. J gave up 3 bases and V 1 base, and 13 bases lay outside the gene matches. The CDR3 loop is CASSLVGGDRGNWDTEAFF. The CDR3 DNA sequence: TGTGCCAGCAGCTTAGTAGGCGGGGACAGGGGGAATTGGGACACTGAAGCTTTCTTT.

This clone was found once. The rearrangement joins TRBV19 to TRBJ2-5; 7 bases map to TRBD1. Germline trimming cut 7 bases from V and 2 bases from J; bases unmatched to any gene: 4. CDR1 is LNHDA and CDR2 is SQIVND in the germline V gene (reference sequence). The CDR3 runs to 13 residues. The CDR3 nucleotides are TGTGCCAGTAAAAACAGGGGACAAGAGACCCAGTACTTC. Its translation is CASKNRGQETQYF.

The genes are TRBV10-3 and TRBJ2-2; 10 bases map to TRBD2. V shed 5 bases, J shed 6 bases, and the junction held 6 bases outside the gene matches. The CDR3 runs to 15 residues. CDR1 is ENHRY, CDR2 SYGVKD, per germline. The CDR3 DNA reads TGTGCCATCAGTAGCGGGGGGGCCGAGGCCGGGGAGCTGTTTTTT. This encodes CAISSGGAEAGELFF.

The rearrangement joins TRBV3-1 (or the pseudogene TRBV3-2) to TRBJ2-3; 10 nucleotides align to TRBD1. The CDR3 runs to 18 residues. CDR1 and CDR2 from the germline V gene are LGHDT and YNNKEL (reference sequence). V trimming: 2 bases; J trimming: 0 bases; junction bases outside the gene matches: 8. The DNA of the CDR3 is TGTGCCAGCAGCCAACTCCGGGACAGGGGCCCTAGCACAGATACGCAGTATTTT. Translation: CASSQLRDRGPSTDTQYF.